Each of the 32 T cell receptor beta chains below was sequenced from the same sample in a study of cytomegalovirus exposure and HLA in healthy donors. Primers for the PCR totalled 60 Vbeta and 13 Jbeta. Only in-frame clones appear in the TCRdb table, and some are missing; sequencing was by immunoSEQ multiplex PCR. This table has about 110,000 clones, around 80% appearing once. Sequencing was performed on PBMCs. The receptors were gathered from a woman in her sixties or seventies in good health and CMV-seropositive.

This clone came up a few times. The V gene is TRBV18, the J gene TRBJ2-7, with a tentative D call TRBD2 (8 bases). Germline V gene lookup returns CDR1 KGHSH and CDR2 LQKENI. V gave up 3 bases and J gave up 5 bases, with 26 bases separating them. There are 18 residues in the CDR3. The DNA of the CDR3 is TGTGCCAGCTCACCGGGCTCAGGGGGGCAAGGCGGGAGGAACGAGCAGTACTTC. Translated: CASSPGSGGQGGRNEQYF.

This clone appeared a single time. The chain employs TRBV7-3 and TRBJ2-2, with a weak D call TRBD1 (6 bases). There are 14 residues in the CDR3. The germline V gene encodes CDR1 SGHTA and CDR2 FQGTGA. V gave up 4 bases and J gave up 6 bases, with 12 bases separating them. CDR3 sequence (DNA): TGTGCCAGCAGCTCCATACAGGGTCCCGGGGAGCTGTTTTTT. Translated, it gives CASSSIQGPGELFF.

The sample holds a few counts of this clone. The chain combines TRBV7-3 with TRBJ2-3, with TRBD2 matching over 10 bases. The germline gives CDR1 SGHTA, CDR2 FQGTGA. The CDR3 is 17 amino acids. Unmatched junction bases numbered 9, after V lost 5 bases and J lost 1 base. The CDR3 DNA sequence: TGTGCCAGCAGCCAGCGGCTAGCGGGAGATCGCACAGATACGCAGTATTTT. Protein: CASSQRLAGDRTDTQYF. Combining the CDR3 with reference TRBV7-3 and TRBJ2-3 gives the whole variable domain GAGVSQTPSNKVTEKGKYVELRCDPISGHTALYWYRQSLGQGPEFLIYFQGTGAADDSGLPNDRFFAVRPEGSVSTLKIQRTERGDSAVYLCASSQRLAGDRTDTQYFGPGTRLTVL.

The chain is built from TRBV11-2 and TRBJ2-7; 16 nucleotides agree with TRBD2. J lost 13 bases, V lost 3 bases, and 6 bases had no gene match. CDR1 and CDR2 from the germline V gene are SGHAT and FQNNGV. This CDR3 is built from 14 residues. CDR3 loop: CASSLGLAGGSEYF. In DNA form, the CDR3 reads TGTGCCAGCAGCTTGGGACTAGCGGGGGGGAGCGAATACTTC. The full variable domain, its missing parts supplied by reference TRBV11-2 and TRBJ2-7, is EAGVAQSPRYKIIEKRQSVAFWCNPISGHATLYWYQQILGQGPKLLIQFQNNGVVDDSQLPKDRFSAERLKGVDSTLKIQPAKLEDSAVYLCASSLGLAGGSEYFGPGTRLTVT.

The chain is built from TRBV5-1 and TRBJ2-3, with D possibly matching TRBD1 (7 bases). Germline V CDR1 and CDR2: SGHRS, YFSETQ. The CDR3 consists of 16 residues. Trimming took 0 bases from V and 10 from J, leaving 21 bases between them. CDR3 residues: CASSLEGLDRARSQYF. In DNA form, the CDR3 reads TGCGCCAGCAGCTTGGAGGGACTCGACAGGGCTCGATCGCAGTATTTT.

This clone was detected only once. V usage is TRBV2 and J usage is TRBJ1-5, with 11 bases that match TRBD1. V was clipped by 2 bases and J by 4 bases; unmatched bases: 4. CDR3 length: 16 amino acids. Germline V lookup: CDR1 SNHLY, CDR2 FYNNEI. The CDR3 is CASSERTGGVNQPQHF. The CDR3 coding sequence is TGTGCCAGCAGTGAAAGGACAGGGGGCGTAAATCAGCCCCAGCATTTT.

The chain has TRBV6-5 and TRBJ2-1, with 9 bases aligning to TRBD1. The CDR3 consists of 16 residues. Germline assignment: CDR1 MNHEY and CDR2 SVGAGI. Trimming took 0 bases from V and 7 from J; bases not matched to a gene: 7. CDR3 residues: CASSYSNWDRVNEQFF. The CDR3 DNA follows: TGTGCCAGCAGTTACTCGAATTGGGACAGGGTAAATGAGCAGTTCTTC.

Written as DNA, the CDR3 is TGTGCCAGCAGCCTCTGGACTGGCGGGAGACAGACCCAGTACTTC. It encodes CASSLWTGGRQTQYF. J is TRBJ2-5 and V is TRBV28; 7 nucleotides agree with TRBD2. V trimming: 6 bases; J trimming: 6 bases; junction bases outside the gene matches: 13. The CDR3 has 15 amino acids. Germline CDR1 is MDHEN and CDR2 is SYDVKM.

The rearrangement uses TRBV30 and TRBJ1-2, with 7 bases aligning to TRBD1. CDR1 is GTSNPN and CDR2 is SVGIG in the germline V gene (reference sequence). J gave up 4 bases and V 0 bases, and 8 bases lay outside the gene matches. This CDR3 spans 15 amino acids. The CDR3 sequence is CAWSVPGGQSYGYTF. The CDR3 DNA follows: TGTGCCTGGAGTGTACCAGGGGGACAGTCCTATGGCTACACCTTC.

The rearrangement uses TRBV7-2 and TRBJ1-1; tentative D call: TRBD1 (6 bases). V lost 2 bases to trimming and J lost 7 bases, with 11 bases between them. The CDR3 length is 13 residues. The germline V gene encodes CDR1 SGHTA and CDR2 FQGNSA. The DNA for the CDR3 is TGTGCCAGCAGCTTACGAGGGGGAGATGAAGCTTTCTTT. Its protein is CASSLRGGDEAFF.

This rearrangement joins TRBV29-1 to TRBJ2-3; 8 bases are a match to TRBD1. CDR3 length: 14 residues. Germline assignment: CDR1 SQVTM and CDR2 ANQGSEA. Unmatched junction bases numbered 5, after V lost 4 bases and J lost 2 bases. The DNA of the CDR3 is TGCAGCGTTGCTGACAGGGGACCCACAGATACGCAGTATTTT. This sequence encodes CSVADRGPTDTQYF.

Here the CDR3 reads CASSNGASGGTDTQYF. The CDR3, as DNA: TGTGCCAGCAGCAATGGGGCTAGCGGGGGCACAGATACGCAGTATTTT. The J gene is TRBJ2-3, the V gene TRBV6-6, with 9 positions matching TRBD2. J gave up 1 base and V 6 bases, and 8 bases lay outside the gene matches. Germline-derived CDR1 and CDR2 are MNHNY and SVGAGI (reference sequence). This CDR3 is built from 16 residues.

This clone was seen once. The chain carries TRBV6-1 and TRBJ2-5; D is possibly TRBD2 (5 bases). In germline, CDR1 is MNHNS, CDR2 SASEGT. The CDR3 consists of 13 residues. V was cut by 1 base and J by 7 bases, with 10 bases left in between. CDR3 coding DNA: TGTGCCAGCAGTGAAGGGGTCCGGGGGACCCAGTACTTC. It encodes CASSEGVRGTQYF.

The chain carries TRBV11-2 and TRBJ2-7, with 9 bases that match TRBD1. This CDR3 contains 15 residues. Germline loops: CDR1 SGHAT, CDR2 FQNNGV. V shed 2 bases, J shed 7 bases, and the junction held 9 bases outside the gene matches. The CDR3, as DNA: TGTGCCAGCAGCTTAACCGGGACAGGGTCCGTTGAGCAGTACTTC. Its translation is CASSLTGTGSVEQYF.

A single count supports this clone. In DNA, the CDR3 is TGTGCCAGCTCCGGACTAGCGGGTAACAATGAGCAGTTCTTC. It translates to CASSGLAGNNEQFF. The chain links TRBV11-3 to TRBJ2-1; 11 bases agree with TRBD2. CDR3 length: 14 amino acids. Trimming at V came to 8 bases and at J to 5 bases, leaving 5 bases not matched to a gene. CDR1 and CDR2 from the germline V gene are SGHNT and YENEEA.

V gene TRBV7-6 combines with J gene TRBJ1-6; TRBD1 agrees at 8 bases. Germline assignment: CDR1 SGHVS and CDR2 FNYEAQ. The J segment lost 6 bases and the V segment lost 0 bases, leaving 1 base of the junction unmatched. This CDR3 is 15 amino acids long. The CDR3 reads CASSLAGQGNSPLHF. CDR3 in DNA: TGTGCCAGCAGCTTAGCCGGACAGGGTAATTCACCCCTCCACTTT.

CDR3 bases: TGTGCCAGCAGTGAATCCTACAGGGGGCCTAACTATGGCTACACCTTC. Protein: CASSESYRGPNYGYTF. V gene TRBV25-1 combines with J gene TRBJ1-2; 9 nucleotides line up with TRBD1. J gave up 0 bases and V 1 base, and 3 bases lay outside the gene matches. CDR1 and CDR2 (germline): MGHDK, SYGVNS. The CDR3 extends over 16 amino acids.

Worth noting for this clone: Other DNA sequences from this sample encode an identical CDR3 as well. The V and J genes are TRBV2 and TRBJ1-1; D is perhaps TRBD1 (6 bases). Trimming removed 2 bases from V and 5 bases from J, with 15 bases in between. The CDR3 extends over 15 amino acids. Per the germline V gene, CDR1 is SNHLY and CDR2 is FYNNEI. The CDR3 here is CASSENSQGGTEAFF. The CDR3 DNA sequence: TGTGCCAGCAGTGAAAACTCACAGGGTGGAACTGAAGCTTTCTTT. Full variable domain (rest looked up from reference TRBV2 and TRBJ1-1): EPEVTQTPSHQVTQMGQEVILRCVPISNHLYFYWYRQILGQKVEFLVSFYNNEISEKSEIFDDQFSVERPDGSNFTLKIRSTKLEDSAMYFCASSENSQGGTEAFFGQGTRLTVV.

V usage is TRBV7-3 and J usage is TRBJ2-7; 11 positions agree with TRBD2. Germline CDR1 reads SGHTA; CDR2 reads FQGTGA. J gave up 3 bases and V 5 bases, and 6 bases lay outside the gene matches. There are 15 residues in the CDR3. The CDR3, as DNA: TGTGCCAGCAGCATAGCCGGGACTAGCGGCTACGAGCAGTACTTC. Protein: CASSIAGTSGYEQYF.

This chain joins TRBV10-3 and TRBJ2-5; no clear D gene. The tail of the sequence fits TRBJ2-7 better, so the J call may be wrong. There are 13 residues in the CDR3. Germline V lookup: CDR1 ENHRY, CDR2 SYGVKD. This CDR3 is CAISDGSFDEQYF. CDR3 DNA: TGTGCCATCAGTGACGGGTCTTTCGACGAGCAGTACTTC.

Notes on this clone: Other nucleotide sequences from this sample produce the same CDR3. The chain combines TRBV5-1 with TRBJ1-6; weak D call: TRBD1 (5 bases). Germline V CDR1 and CDR2: SGHRS, YFSETQ. With 0 bases removed from V and 11 bases from J, the gap between germline ends came to 21 bases. There are 17 residues in the CDR3. CDR3 nucleotide sequence: TGCGCCAGCAGCTTGGAGGCGACGGGGGTGGTGGGCACACCCCTCCACTTT. It encodes CASSLEATGVVGTPLHF. Using reference TRBV5-1 and TRBJ1-6 for the parts outside the CDR3, the full variable domain is KAGVTQTPRYLIKTRGQQVTLSCSPISGHRSVSWYQQTPGQGLQFLFEYFSETQRNKGNFPGRFSGRQFSNSRSEMNVSTLELGDSALYLCASSLEATGVVGTPLHFGNGTRLTVT.

The sample holds one count of this clone. This chain uses TRBV7-9 with TRBJ2-7; 11 bases map to TRBD2. The germline V gene encodes CDR1 SEHNR and CDR2 FQNEAQ (reference sequence). Germline trimming cut 1 base from V and 0 bases from J; bases unmatched to any gene: 5. The CDR3 loop spans 17 amino acids. This chain's CDR3 is CASSLGGGTSGSYEQYF. The CDR3 nucleotides are TGTGCCAGCAGCTTAGGCGGAGGGACTAGCGGCTCCTACGAGCAGTACTTC.

The chain is built from TRBV15 and TRBJ2-2, with TRBD1 matching 9 bases. Germline V gene sequence: CDR1 LNHNV, CDR2 YYDKDF (reference sequence). The CDR3 contains 15 residues. Trimming removed 1 base from V and 3 bases from J; junction bases left unmatched: 0. The CDR3 DNA sequence: TGTGCCACCAGCAGAGGGGACAGGGACACCGGGGAGCTGTTTTTT. The encoded protein is CATSRGDRDTGELFF.

This chain joins TRBV10-2 and TRBJ2-1; a possible D gene is TRBD2 (5 bases). Deletions cut 2 bases from V and 9 bases from J, with 23 bases between. This CDR3 is built from 17 residues. From germline, CDR1 is WSHSY and CDR2 SAAADI. As DNA, the CDR3 is TGCGCCAGCAGTGAGATGTTTAATTGGCCCCTGGGGAGTGAGCAGTTCTTC. Protein product: CASSEMFNWPLGSEQFF.

This clone was picked up many times. In DNA, the CDR3 is TGCAGCGTTGATCCGGGGAATTACGAGCAGTACTTC. It specifies CSVDPGNYEQYF. This rearrangement joins TRBV29-1 to TRBJ2-7, with a tentative D call TRBD2 (5 bases). CDR1 and CDR2 (germline): SQVTM, ANQGSEA. This CDR3 is 12 amino acids long. The V end lost 3 bases, the J end lost 4 bases, and 10 bases lay between the germline ends.

A few counts support this clone. The genes are TRBV4-1 and TRBJ2-7; a weak D match, TRBD1 (7 bases). Germline values: CDR1 MGHRA, CDR2 YSYEKL. Trimming took off 4 bases at V and 3 bases at J, with 13 bases between the two ends. The CDR3 spans 14 residues. CDR3 in amino acids: CASSPGGFIYEQYF. The CDR3 region has the DNA TGCGCCAGCAGCCCAGGGGGGTTTATCTACGAGCAGTACTTC.

This chain links TRBV6-5 with TRBJ1-1, with 8 bases matching TRBD1. V lost 5 bases and J lost 1; bases outside the gene matches: 3. Germline V lookup: CDR1 MNHEY, CDR2 SVGAGI. The CDR3 is 14 amino acids. As DNA, the CDR3 is TGTGCCAGCAGTAAGGACAGGGAGAACACTGAAGCTTTCTTT. Residues: CASSKDRENTEAFF.

The V and J genes are TRBV7-2 and TRBJ1-2; 8 positions agree with TRBD1. The V segment lost 6 bases and the J segment 4 bases; nucleotides outside the gene matches: 4. CDR1 is SGHTA, CDR2 FQGNSA, per germline. The CDR3 extends over 13 amino acids. This CDR3 reads CASRQGGGYGYTF. CDR3 nucleotide sequence: TGTGCCAGCAGACAGGGGGGGGGCTATGGCTACACCTTC.

The chain carries TRBV10-3 and TRBJ2-7; 8 nucleotides agree with TRBD1. Unmatched junction bases numbered 4, after V lost 0 bases and J lost 3 bases. The germline CDR1 and CDR2 sequences are ENHRY and SYGVKD. This CDR3 has 15 amino acids. The CDR3 spells CAISESGQALYEQYF. The CDR3 bases are TGTGCCATCAGTGAGTCGGGACAGGCTCTCTACGAGCAGTACTTC.

This clone was seen a single time. This chain links TRBV18 with TRBJ2-3, with D possibly TRBD1 on 5 matching bases. V gave up 5 bases and J gave up 8 bases, with 17 bases separating them. Germline loops: CDR1 KGHSH, CDR2 LQKENI. This CDR3 region has 14 residues. CDR3 residues: CASSENSQGSTQYF. Written as DNA, the CDR3 is TGTGCCAGCTCAGAAAACAGCCAGGGTTCTACGCAGTATTTT.

The chain employs TRBV9 and TRBJ1-1; D unclear. Trimming left V 0 bases short and J 1 base short, with 7 bases between. In germline, CDR1 is SGDLS, CDR2 YYNGEE. The CDR3 contains 14 residues. CDR3 sequence (DNA): TGTGCCAGCAGCGTAGGGGCAGGGAACACTGAAGCTTTCTTT. Its translation: CASSVGAGNTEAFF. Variable domain in full (rest from reference TRBV9 and TRBJ1-1): DSGVTQTPKHLITATGQRVTLRCSPRSGDLSVYWYQQSLDQGLQFLIQYYNGEERAKGNILERFSAQQFPDLHSELNLSSLELGDSALYFCASSVGAGNTEAFFGQGTRLTVV.

The chain joins TRBV25-1 to TRBJ1-3, with D maybe TRBD1 (5 bases). Germline loops: CDR1 MGHDK, CDR2 SYGVNS. The CDR3 has 14 residues. The V gene lost 6 bases and the J gene lost 0 bases, with 9 bases spanning the gap. The CDR3 loop is CASRDSTSGNTIYF. The CDR3 nucleotides read TGTGCCAGCAGAGACAGTACCTCTGGAAACACCATATATTTT.